Only one count was recorded for the clone carrying this T cell receptor (beta chain). No antigen is known for it. This record comes from a study of cytomegalovirus exposure and HLA in healthy donors. The CDR3 runs 17 residues. V lost 3 bases and J lost 2; bases outside the gene matches: 10. The germline gives CDR1 MGHRA, CDR2 YSYEKL. Broader study findings: The study carried out a later analysis of TCR beta sequences. It associated approximately 16,000 of them with specific HLA alleles at a false discovery rate of 0.05.

The PCR had 60 Vbeta and 13 Jbeta primers. Assay used: immunoSEQ multiplex PCR; TCRdb lists only in-frame clones, some missing. The sample has about 130,000 clones, around 71% seen once. This chain joins TRBV4-1 and TRBJ2-7; 10 bases line up with TRBD2. Material: PBMCs. The TCR originated in a woman in her fifties or sixties in good health and CMV-seropositive. This CDR3 reads CASSQGLTSGDTYEQYF. The CDR3 nucleotides are TGCGCCAGCAGCCAGGGACTCACTAGCGGGGACACCTACGAGCAGTACTTC.